In this sample, the clone carrying this T cell receptor (beta chain) turned up a few times. What it recognizes is unknown. RNA transcripts yielded amplified TCR beta CDR3 regions. The HTBI set primed first-round TCR CDR3 RT-PCR. TCRdb recomputed calls from the multiplex PCR reads with MiXCR, one row per CDR3 protein. The sample contains approximately 590,000 distinct CDR3 sequences, roughly 14% of which appear only once. This entry belongs to a study of T cells in Graves' hyperthyroidism and ophthalmopathy. Study observations and caveats: Ophthalmopathy, which appeared later, was predicted by the model a median about 6 months before onset. A model built on 13 V-J features separated ophthalmopathy from stable hyperthyroidism.

CDR3 size: 11 residues. Germline V lookup: CDR1 DFQATT, CDR2 SNEGSKA (reference sequence). The V end lost 5 bases, the J end lost 5 bases, and 9 bases lay between the germline ends. The diagnoses drew upon clinical symptoms, serum thyroxine and TRAb, thyroid ultrasound and orbital computed tomography. The receptor's source is a woman younger than 45 with Graves' hyperthyroidism. The J gene is TRBJ1-1, the V gene TRBV20-1; D gene ambiguous. Material for sequencing was blood. The CDR3 loop is CSAWRATEAFF. DNA for the CDR3: TGCAGTGCTTGGAGGGCAACTGAAGCTTTCTTT.